This T cell receptor beta chain stems from a study of T cells in Graves' hyperthyroidism and ophthalmopathy. The definition of stable Graves' hyperthyroidism was no ophthalmopathy progression within 18 months. Regions amplified from RNA transcripts were the TCR beta CDR3 regions. RT-PCR in the first round (using the HTBI primer set) targeted the TCR CDR3. TCRdb re-called the multiplex PCR reads with MiXCR, one entry per CDR3 protein. The sample includes 500,000 to 550,000 distinct CDR3 sequences, roughly 20% of them seen just once. The CDR3 totals 13 residues. Germline trimming cut 5 bases from V and 6 bases from J; bases unmatched to any gene: 5. Germline CDR1 reads LNHNV; CDR2 reads YYDKDF (reference sequence).

The J gene is TRBJ1-1, the V gene TRBV15; 8 positions agree with TRBD1. The specimen sequenced was blood. The TCR was taken from a man aged 18 to 30 with Graves' hyperthyroidism. The CDR3 spells CATSDRGASEAFF. The CDR3 bases are TGTGCCACCAGCGACAGGGGTGCCTCTGAAGCTTTCTTT.